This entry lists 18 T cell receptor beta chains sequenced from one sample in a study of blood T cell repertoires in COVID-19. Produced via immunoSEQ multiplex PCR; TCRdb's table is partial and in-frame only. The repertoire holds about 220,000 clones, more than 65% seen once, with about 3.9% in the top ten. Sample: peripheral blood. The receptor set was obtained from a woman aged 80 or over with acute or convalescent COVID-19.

CDR3 protein: CASSQAGGVPTNEKLFF. CDR3 coding DNA: TGCGCCAGCAGCCAAGCAGGAGGTGTGCCAACTAATGAAAAACTGTTTTTT. The chain links TRBV4-3 to TRBJ1-4, with no clear D. This CDR3 is built from 17 residues. V was pared by 1 base and J by 0 bases, with 12 bases between. CDR1 LGHNA and CDR2 YSLEER come from the germline V gene.

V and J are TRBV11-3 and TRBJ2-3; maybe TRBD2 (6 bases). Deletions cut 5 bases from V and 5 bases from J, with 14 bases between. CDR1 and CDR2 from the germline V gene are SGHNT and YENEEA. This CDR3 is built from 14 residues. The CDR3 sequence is CASSTGLMGDTQYF. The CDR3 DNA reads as TGTGCCAGCAGCACGGGACTGATGGGAGATACGCAGTATTTT.

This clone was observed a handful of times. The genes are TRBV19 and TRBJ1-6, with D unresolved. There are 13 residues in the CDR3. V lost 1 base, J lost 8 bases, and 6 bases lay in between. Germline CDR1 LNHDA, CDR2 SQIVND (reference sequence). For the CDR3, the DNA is TGTGCCAGTAGTATAGGGGCAGATTCACCCCTCCACTTT. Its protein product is CASSIGADSPLHF.

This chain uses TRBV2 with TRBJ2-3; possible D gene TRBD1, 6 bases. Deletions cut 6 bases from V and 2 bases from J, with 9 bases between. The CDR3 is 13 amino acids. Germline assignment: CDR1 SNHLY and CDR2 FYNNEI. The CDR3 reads CASSTGYTDTQYF. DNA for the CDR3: TGTGCCAGCAGCACAGGGTACACAGATACGCAGTATTTT. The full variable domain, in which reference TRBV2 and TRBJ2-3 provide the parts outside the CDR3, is EPEVTQTPSHQVTQMGQEVILRCVPISNHLYFYWYRQILGQKVEFLVSFYNNEISEKSEIFDDQFSVERPDGSNFTLKIRSTKLEDSAMYFCASSTGYTDTQYFGPGTRLTVL.

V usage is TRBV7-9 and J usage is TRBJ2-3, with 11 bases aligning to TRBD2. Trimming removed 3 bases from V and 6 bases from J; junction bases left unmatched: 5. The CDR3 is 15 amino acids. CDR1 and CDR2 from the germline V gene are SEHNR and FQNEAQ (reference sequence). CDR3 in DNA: TGTGCCAGCAGCTTGGATAGCGGGGGGGCGGATACGCAGTATTTT. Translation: CASSLDSGGADTQYF.

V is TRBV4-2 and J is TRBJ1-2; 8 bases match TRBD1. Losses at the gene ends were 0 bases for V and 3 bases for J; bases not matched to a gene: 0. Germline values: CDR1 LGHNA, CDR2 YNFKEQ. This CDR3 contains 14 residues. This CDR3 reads CASSQEDRDYGYTF. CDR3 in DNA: TGTGCCAGCAGCCAAGAGGACAGGGACTATGGCTACACCTTC.

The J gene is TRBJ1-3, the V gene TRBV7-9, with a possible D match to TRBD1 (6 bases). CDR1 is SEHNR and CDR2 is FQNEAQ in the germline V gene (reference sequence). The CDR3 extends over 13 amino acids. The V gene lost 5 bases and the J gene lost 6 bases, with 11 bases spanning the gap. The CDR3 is CASSPGQPNTIYF. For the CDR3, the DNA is TGTGCCAGCAGCCCCGGACAGCCAAACACCATATATTTT. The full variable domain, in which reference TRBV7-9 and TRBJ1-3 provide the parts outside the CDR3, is DTGVSQNPRHKITKRGQNVTFRCDPISEHNRLYWYRQTLGQGPEFLTYFQNEAQLEKSRLLSDRFSAERPKGSFSTLEIQRTEQGDSAMYLCASSPGQPNTIYFGEGSWLTVV.

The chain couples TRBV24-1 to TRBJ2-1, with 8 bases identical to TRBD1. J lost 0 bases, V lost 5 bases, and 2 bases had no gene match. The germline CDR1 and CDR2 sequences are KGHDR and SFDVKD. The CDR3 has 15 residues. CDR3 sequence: CATSAGQGSYNEQFF. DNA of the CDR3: TGTGCCACCAGTGCCGGACAGGGCTCCTACAATGAGCAGTTCTTC.

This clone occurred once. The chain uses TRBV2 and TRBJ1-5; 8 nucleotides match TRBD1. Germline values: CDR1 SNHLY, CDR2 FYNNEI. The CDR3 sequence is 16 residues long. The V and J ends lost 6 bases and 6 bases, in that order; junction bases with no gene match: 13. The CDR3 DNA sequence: TGTGCCAGCAGCGCCGGGACAGGCGACCTGAGTCAGCCCCAGCATTTT. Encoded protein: CASSAGTGDLSQPQHF.

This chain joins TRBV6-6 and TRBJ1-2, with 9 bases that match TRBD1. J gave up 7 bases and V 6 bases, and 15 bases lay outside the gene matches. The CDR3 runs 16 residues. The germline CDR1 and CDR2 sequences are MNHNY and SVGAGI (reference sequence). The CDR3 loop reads CASSSTLQGAGVGYTF. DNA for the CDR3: TGTGCCAGCAGCTCCACCCTACAGGGGGCGGGAGTTGGCTACACCTTC.

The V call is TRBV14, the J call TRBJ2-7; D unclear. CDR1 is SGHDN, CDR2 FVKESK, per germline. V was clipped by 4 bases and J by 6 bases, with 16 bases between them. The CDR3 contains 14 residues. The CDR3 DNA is TGTGCCAGCAGCCCGCGTGCAGGTTCCATCGAGCAGTACTTC. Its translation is CASSPRAGSIEQYF.

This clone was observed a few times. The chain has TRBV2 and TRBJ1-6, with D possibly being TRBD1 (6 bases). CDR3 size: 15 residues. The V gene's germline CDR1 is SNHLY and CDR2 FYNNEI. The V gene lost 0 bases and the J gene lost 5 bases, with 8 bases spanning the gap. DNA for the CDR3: TGTGCCAGCAGTGAAGCGTGGACAGATAATTCACCCCTCCACTTT. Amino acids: CASSEAWTDNSPLHF.

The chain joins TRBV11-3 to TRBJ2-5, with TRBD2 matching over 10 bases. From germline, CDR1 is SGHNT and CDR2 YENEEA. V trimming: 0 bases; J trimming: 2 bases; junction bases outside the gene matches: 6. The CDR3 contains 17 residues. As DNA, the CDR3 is TGTGCCAGCAGCTTAGATAGGGCTAGCGGGAGTCAAGAGACCCAGTACTTC. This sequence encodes CASSLDRASGSQETQYF.

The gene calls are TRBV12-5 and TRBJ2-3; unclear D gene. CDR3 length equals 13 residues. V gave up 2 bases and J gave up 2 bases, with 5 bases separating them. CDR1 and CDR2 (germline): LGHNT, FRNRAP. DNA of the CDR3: TGTGCTAGTGGTTTGTTCAACACAGATACGCAGTATTTT. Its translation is CASGLFNTDTQYF.

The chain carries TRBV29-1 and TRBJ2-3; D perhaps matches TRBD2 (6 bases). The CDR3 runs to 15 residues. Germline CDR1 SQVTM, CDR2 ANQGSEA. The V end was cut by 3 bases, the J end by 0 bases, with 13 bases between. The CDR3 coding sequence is TGCAGCGTTGAGGAGGGGTGGGCTAGCACAGATACGCAGTATTTT. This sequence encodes CSVEEGWASTDTQYF.

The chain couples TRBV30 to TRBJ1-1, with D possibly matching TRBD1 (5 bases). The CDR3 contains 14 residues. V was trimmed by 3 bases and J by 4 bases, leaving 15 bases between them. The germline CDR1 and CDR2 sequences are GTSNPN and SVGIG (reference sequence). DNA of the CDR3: TGTGCCTGGAGGGAGGGGCGGTGGAGCACTGAAGCTTTCTTT. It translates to CAWREGRWSTEAFF. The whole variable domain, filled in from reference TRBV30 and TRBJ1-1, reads SQTIHQWPATLVQPVGSPLSLECTVEGTSNPNLYWYRQAAGRGLQLLFYSVGIGQISSEVPQNLSASRPQDRQFILSSKKLLLSDSGFYLCAWREGRWSTEAFFGQGTRLTVV.

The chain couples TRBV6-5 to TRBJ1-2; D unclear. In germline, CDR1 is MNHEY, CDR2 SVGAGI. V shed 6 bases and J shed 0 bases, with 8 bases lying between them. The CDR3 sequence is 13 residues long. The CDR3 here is CASSRVANYGYTF. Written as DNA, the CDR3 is TGTGCCAGCAGCCGGGTAGCTAACTATGGCTACACCTTC.

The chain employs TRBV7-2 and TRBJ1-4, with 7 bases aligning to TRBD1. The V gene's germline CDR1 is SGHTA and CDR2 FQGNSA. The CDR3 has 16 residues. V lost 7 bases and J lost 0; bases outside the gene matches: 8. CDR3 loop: CASNRQGRATNEKLFF. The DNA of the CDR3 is TGTGCCAGCAACAGACAGGGCCGAGCAACTAATGAAAAACTGTTTTTT.